The 15 T cell receptor beta chains below all came from one sample that was sequenced in a study of preoperative IRX-2 immunotherapy in early breast cancer. Data came from immunoSEQ multiplex PCR; TCRdb stores just in-frame clones and leaves some out. The sample has roughly 24,000 clones, around 75% seen once; the top ten hold 6.8%. Treatment meaning: preoperative locoregional IRX-2 cytokine immunotherapy. This specimen was lymph node tissue, taken after IRX-2 immunotherapy. These receptors were obtained from a human donor with breast cancer.

The CDR3, as DNA: TGTGCCAGCAGTTATGGGTCGAGGGCAGAGACCCAGTACTTC. The encoded protein is CASSYGSRAETQYF. The gene calls are TRBV6-8 and TRBJ2-5; D possibly corresponds to TRBD2 (5 bases). The CDR3 runs to 14 residues. Germline V lookup: CDR1 MNHGY, CDR2 SAAAGT. Trimming removed 3 bases at V and 4 bases at J, with 12 bases between.

J is TRBJ1-5 and V is TRBV10-2; D is perhaps TRBD1 (6 bases). V was cut by 0 bases and J by 4 bases, with 10 bases left in between. This CDR3 is 15 amino acids long. Germline V gene data show CDR1 as WSHSY and CDR2 as SAAADI. CDR3 amino acids: CASSESRTVNQPQHF. DNA of the CDR3: TGCGCCAGCAGTGAGTCTAGGACAGTTAATCAGCCCCAGCATTTT.

The chain is built from TRBV19 and TRBJ1-3; the D is unclear. In germline, CDR1 is LNHDA, CDR2 SQIVND (reference sequence). Trimming removed 5 bases from V and 0 bases from J, with 14 bases in between. The CDR3 loop spans 16 amino acids. In DNA, the CDR3 is TGTGCCAGTAGTTTGTTCGTGCGTAACTCTGGAAACACCATATATTTT. This gives the protein CASSLFVRNSGNTIYF.

This rearrangement joins TRBV11-3 to TRBJ1-2; D perhaps matches TRBD1 (5 bases). V lost 5 bases, J lost 4 bases, and 14 bases lay in between. This CDR3 comprises 14 residues. Germline CDR1 is SGHNT and CDR2 is YENEEA. The CDR3 loop reads CASSTGTDLYGYTF. CDR3 DNA: TGTGCCAGCAGCACCGGGACGGACCTCTATGGCTACACCTTC.

This clone occurred a few times. This chain links TRBV6-8 with TRBJ2-7; 8 bases line up with TRBD1. V gave up 6 bases and J gave up 0 bases; unmatched junction bases: 19. Germline V gene sequence: CDR1 MNHGY, CDR2 SAAAGT. This CDR3 has 19 amino acids. Written as DNA, the CDR3 is TGTGCCAGCAGACCCACGGGTACCATTCTGGGACAGGCCTCCTACGAGCAGTACTTC. It is translated as CASRPTGTILGQASYEQYF.

The chain is built from TRBV6-8 and TRBJ2-1; D is possibly TRBD1 (5 bases). Looked up from germline, CDR1 is MNHGY and CDR2 is SAAAGT. The CDR3 loop spans 13 amino acids. Trimming left V 5 bases short and J 8 bases short, with 13 bases between. The CDR3 loop is CASSLEEGDEQFF. DNA of the CDR3: TGTGCCAGCAGTCTAGAAGAAGGGGATGAGCAGTTCTTC.

This chain joins TRBV30 and TRBJ2-3, with D perhaps assigned TRBD1 or TRBD2 (6 bases each). Germline values: CDR1 GTSNPN, CDR2 SVGIG (reference sequence). This CDR3 spans 16 amino acids. Trimming stripped 4 bases from V and 0 bases from J, with 17 bases between. The CDR3 here is CAWTLGGPTSTDTQYF. The CDR3 DNA reads TGTGCCTGGACTCTTGGGGGGCCTACTAGCACAGATACGCAGTATTTT. The full variable domain, its missing parts supplied by reference TRBV30 and TRBJ2-3, is SQTIHQWPATLVQPVGSPLSLECTVEGTSNPNLYWYRQAAGRGLQLLFYSVGIGQISSEVPQNLSASRPQDRQFILSSKKLLLSDSGFYLCAWTLGGPTSTDTQYFGPGTRLTVL.

The chain has TRBV7-4 and TRBJ2-2, with D unresolved. The germline CDR1 and CDR2 sequences are SGHVT and SQSDAQ. The V end was cut by 5 bases, the J end by 4 bases, with 8 bases between. This CDR3 is built from 13 residues. The CDR3 DNA is TGTGCCAGCAGCCCCAAGGGCACCGGGGAGCTGTTTTTT. It encodes CASSPKGTGELFF. Based on the CDR3 plus reference TRBV7-4 and TRBJ2-2, the full variable domain is GAGVSQSPRYKVAKRGRDVALRCDSISGHVTLYWYRQTLGQGSEVLTYSQSDAQRDKSGRPSGRFSAERPERSVSTLKIQRTEQGDSAVYLCASSPKGTGELFFGEGSRLTVL.

This chain links TRBV18 with TRBJ2-1; 8 bases align to TRBD1. The CDR3 spans 14 residues. Germline CDR1 KGHSH, CDR2 LQKENI. The ends lost 10 bases at V and 6 bases at J; junction bases unmatched: 11. The CDR3 DNA sequence: TGTGCCACCCAGCGACAGGGGACGGGCAATGAGCAGTTCTTC. Translation gives CATQRQGTGNEQFF.

In its sample, this clone was seen a few times. The rearrangement links TRBV11-3 to TRBJ2-6, with 9 bases that match TRBD1. The length of the CDR3 is 19 residues. CDR1 SGHNT and CDR2 YENEEA come from the germline V gene. J lost 2 bases, V lost 5 bases, and 13 bases had no gene match. CDR3 DNA: TGTGCCAGCAGCGGAATGTGGGGACAGGGAACTACTGGGGCCAACGTCCTGACTTTC. Its protein is CASSGMWGQGTTGANVLTF.

This rearrangement joins TRBV11-3 to TRBJ1-5; D is ambiguous. Looked up from germline, CDR1 is SGHNT and CDR2 is YENEEA. V lost 2 bases and J lost 0, with 5 bases in between. The CDR3 sequence is 14 residues long. The CDR3 protein is CASSLQASNQPQHF. The CDR3 region has the DNA TGTGCCAGCAGCTTACAGGCTAGCAATCAGCCCCAGCATTTT.

This chain's CDR3 is CASSIAGSGTDTQYF. CDR3 in DNA: TGTGCCAGTAGTATAGCGGGATCCGGCACAGATACGCAGTATTTT. V gene TRBV19 combines with J gene TRBJ2-3, with a possible D match to TRBD2 (5 bases). This CDR3 spans 15 amino acids. From germline, CDR1 is LNHDA and CDR2 SQIVND (reference sequence). The germline V and J ends were trimmed by 1 base and 1 base, with 9 bases remaining between them.

The rearrangement uses TRBV7-7 and TRBJ2-3; D gene ambiguous. The ends were cut back, 4 bases at V and 1 base at J, with 9 bases in the middle. Germline CDR1 is SSHAT and CDR2 is FNYEAQ (reference sequence). This CDR3 has 14 amino acids. The CDR3 sequence is CASSSYPRTDTQYF. The DNA for the CDR3 is TGTGCCAGCAGCTCGTACCCCCGCACAGATACGCAGTATTTT.

This chain links TRBV30 with TRBJ1-5; 7 bases map to TRBD1. From germline, CDR1 is GTSNPN and CDR2 SVGIG (reference sequence). The CDR3 spans 14 residues. Germline trimming cut 0 bases from V and 5 bases from J; bases unmatched to any gene: 4. This CDR3 is CAWSVPGQYQPQHF. The DNA of the CDR3 is TGTGCCTGGAGTGTACCGGGACAGTATCAGCCCCAGCATTTT.

This sequence joins TRBV19 and TRBJ2-3, with no clear D. Germline V gene sequence: CDR1 LNHDA, CDR2 SQIVND (reference sequence). V was cut by 7 bases and J by 0 bases, with 8 bases left in between. This CDR3 region has 13 residues. DNA of the CDR3: TGTGCCAGTAAGCATTCTAGCACAGATACGCAGTATTTT. Translating gives CASKHSSTDTQYF.